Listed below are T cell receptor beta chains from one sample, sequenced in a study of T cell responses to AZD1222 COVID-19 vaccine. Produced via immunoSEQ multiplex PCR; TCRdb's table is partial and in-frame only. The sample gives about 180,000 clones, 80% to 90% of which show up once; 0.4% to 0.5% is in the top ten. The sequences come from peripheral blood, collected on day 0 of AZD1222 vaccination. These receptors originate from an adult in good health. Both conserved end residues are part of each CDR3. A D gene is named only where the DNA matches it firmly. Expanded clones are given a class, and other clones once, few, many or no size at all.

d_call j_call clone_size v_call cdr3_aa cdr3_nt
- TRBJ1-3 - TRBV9 CASSGPGHGNTIYF TGTGCCAGCAGCGGACCAGGGCATGGAAACACCATATATTTT
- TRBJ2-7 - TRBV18 CASSPFGYEQYF TGTGCCAGCTCACCGTTCGGCTACGAGCAGTACTTC
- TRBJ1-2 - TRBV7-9 CASYSGGGANYGYTF TGTGCCAGCTATTCCGGGGGAGGGGCTAACTATGGCTACACCTTC
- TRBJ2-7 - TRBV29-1 CSGAGKRFDEQYF TGCAGCGGTGCGGGGAAGCGCTTCGACGAGCAGTACTTC
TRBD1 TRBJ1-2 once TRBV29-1 CSVNRGRGDGYTF TGCAGCGTCAACAGGGGGCGCGGAGATGGCTACACCTTC
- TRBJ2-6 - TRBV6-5 CAIHTGPSGANVLTF TGTGCCATCCACACAGGGCCGTCTGGGGCCAACGTCCTGACTTTC
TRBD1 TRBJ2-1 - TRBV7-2 CASRTQGANEQFF TGTGCCAGCAGAACCCAGGGGGCCAATGAGCAGTTCTTC
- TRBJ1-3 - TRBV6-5 CASSSRDRSSGNTIYF TGTGCCAGCAGTTCCCGGGACCGGAGCTCTGGAAACACCATATATTTT
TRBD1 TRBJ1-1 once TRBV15 CATSNRDRGGGAEAFF TGTGCTACCAGCAACCGGGACAGGGGTGGAGGTGCTGAAGCTTTCTTT
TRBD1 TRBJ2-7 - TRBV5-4 CASRGQTDYEQYF TGTGCCAGCAGGGGACAGACTGACTACGAGCAGTACTTC
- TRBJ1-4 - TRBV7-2 CASSLAIGAVEKLFF TGTGCCAGCAGCTTAGCGATCGGGGCCGTTGAAAAACTGTTTTTT
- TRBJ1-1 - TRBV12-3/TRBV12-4 CASSLRGDTEAFF TGTGCCAGCAGTTTGAGGGGAGACACTGAAGCTTTCTTT
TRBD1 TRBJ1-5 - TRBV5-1 CASSLGQGRQPQHF TGCGCCAGCAGCTTAGGACAGGGTAGGCAGCCCCAGCATTTT
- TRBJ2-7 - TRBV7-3 CASSPGQRPVHEQYF TGTGCCAGCAGCCCCGGACAGAGACCGGTCCACGAGCAGTACTTC
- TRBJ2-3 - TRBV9 CASSVGLASGTDTQYF TGTGCCAGCAGCGTGGGGTTGGCCTCGGGGACAGATACGCAGTATTTT
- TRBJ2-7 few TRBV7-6 CASSLTGTISYEQYF TGTGCCAGCAGCTTAACCGGGACAATATCCTACGAGCAGTACTTC
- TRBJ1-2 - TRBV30 CAWKLQGNGYTF TGTGCCTGGAAACTACAGGGAAATGGCTACACCTTC
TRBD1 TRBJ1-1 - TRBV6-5 CASSTGARNTEAFF TGTGCCAGCAGCACAGGGGCCCGAAACACTGAAGCTTTCTTT
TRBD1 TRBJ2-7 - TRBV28 CASSPSDRDSGEQYF TGTGCCAGCAGCCCCTCGGACAGGGACTCCGGCGAGCAGTACTTC
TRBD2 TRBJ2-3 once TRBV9 CASSVAASGSQDTQYF TGTGCCAGCAGCGTAGCGGCTAGCGGGAGTCAAGATACGCAGTATTTT
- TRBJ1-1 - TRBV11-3 CASSFSYSPNTEAFF TGTGCCAGCAGCTTTTCATACAGTCCGAACACTGAAGCTTTCTTT
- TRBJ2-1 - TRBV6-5 CASSSGRVTNEQFF TGTGCCAGCAGTTCGGGCAGGGTAACCAATGAGCAGTTCTTC
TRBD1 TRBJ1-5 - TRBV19 CASRLDRVNNQPQHF TGTGCCAGTAGACTGGACAGGGTAAACAATCAGCCCCAGCATTTT
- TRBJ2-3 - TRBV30 CAWSLRLGLGDTQYF TGTGCCTGGAGTCTCCGACTAGGACTCGGAGATACGCAGTATTTT
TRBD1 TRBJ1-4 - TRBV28 CASRTQGAFGEKLFF TGTGCCAGCAGGACTCAGGGGGCATTTGGTGAAAAACTGTTTTTT
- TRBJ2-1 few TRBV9 CASGTSSYNEQFF TGTGCCAGCGGGACAAGCTCCTACAATGAGCAGTTCTTC
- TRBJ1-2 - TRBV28 CASSQVGGYTF TGTGCCAGCAGTCAGGTTGGTGGCTACACCTTC
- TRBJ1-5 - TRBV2 CASTRDEARNQPQHF TGTGCCAGCACCCGAGACGAAGCCCGCAATCAGCCCCAGCATTTT
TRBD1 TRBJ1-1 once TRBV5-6 CASSPTGQDPEAFF TGTGCCAGCAGCCCAACCGGACAGGATCCTGAAGCTTTCTTT
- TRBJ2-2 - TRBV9 CASSALMGAWETGELFF TGTGCCAGCAGCGCGCTGATGGGGGCCTGGGAAACCGGGGAGCTGTTTTTT
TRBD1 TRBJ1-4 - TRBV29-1 CSVVRTGGENEKLFF TGCAGCGTTGTCCGGACAGGGGGGGAAAATGAAAAACTGTTTTTT
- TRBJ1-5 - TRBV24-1 CATSGPRGGVNSNQPQHF TGTGCCACCAGTGGGCCCAGGGGAGGGGTGAATAGCAATCAGCCCCAGCATTTT
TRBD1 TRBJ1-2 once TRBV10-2 CASSESPRGPGYTF TGCGCCAGCAGTGAGTCCCCCAGGGGGCCTGGCTACACCTTC
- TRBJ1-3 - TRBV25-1 CASRSPRPGNTIYF TGTGCCAGCAGGTCACCGCGGCCGGGAAACACCATATATTTT
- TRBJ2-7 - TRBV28 CASSSPQGWMYEQYF TGTGCCAGCAGTTCGCCCCAGGGGTGGATGTACGAGCAGTACTTC
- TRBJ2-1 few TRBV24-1 CATSDWEPGRNEQFF TGTGCCACCAGTGATTGGGAGCCGGGGAGGAATGAGCAGTTCTTC
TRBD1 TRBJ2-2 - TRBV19 CASSSGQGAGTGELFF TGTGCCAGTAGTTCCGGACAGGGCGCCGGAACCGGGGAGCTGTTTTTT
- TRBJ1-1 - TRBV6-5 CASISTGLSTEAFF TGTGCCAGCATTTCGACAGGACTTTCCACTGAAGCTTTCTTT
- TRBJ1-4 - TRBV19 CASSITGINEKLFF TGTGCCAGTAGTATAACGGGGATTAATGAAAAACTGTTTTTT
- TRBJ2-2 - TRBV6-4 CASSDSPGAGTGELFF TGTGCCAGCAGTGACTCTCCGGGGGCCGGTACCGGGGAGCTGTTTTTT
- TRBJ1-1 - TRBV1 CTSSPIDRGNTEAFF TGCACCAGCAGCCCGATAGACAGGGGAAACACTGAAGCTTTCTTT